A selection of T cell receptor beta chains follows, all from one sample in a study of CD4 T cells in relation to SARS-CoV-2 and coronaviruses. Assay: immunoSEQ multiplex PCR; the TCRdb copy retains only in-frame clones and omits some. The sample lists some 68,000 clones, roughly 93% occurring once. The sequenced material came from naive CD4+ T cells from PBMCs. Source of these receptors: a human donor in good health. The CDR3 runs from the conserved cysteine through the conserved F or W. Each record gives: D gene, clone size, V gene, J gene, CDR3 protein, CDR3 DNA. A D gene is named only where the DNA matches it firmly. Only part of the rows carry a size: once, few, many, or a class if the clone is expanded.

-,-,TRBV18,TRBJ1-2,CASSPRGAPGDGYTF,TGTGCCAGCTCTCCGCGGGGGGCGCCGGGAGATGGCTACACCTTC
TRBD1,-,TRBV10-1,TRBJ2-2,CASGQGQANTGELFF,TGCGCCAGCGGCCAGGGACAGGCGAACACCGGGGAGCTGTTTTTT
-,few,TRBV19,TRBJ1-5,CASSRGVQPQHF,TGTGCCAGTAGTAGAGGGGTTCAGCCCCAGCATTTT
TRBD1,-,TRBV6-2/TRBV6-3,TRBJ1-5,CASRPTGGWQPQHF,TGTGCCAGCAGGCCTACAGGGGGCTGGCAGCCCCAGCATTTT
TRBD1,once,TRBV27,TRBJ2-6,CASSYDRGRSGANVLTF,TGTGCCAGCAGCTACGACAGGGGTCGCTCTGGGGCCAACGTCCTGACTTTC
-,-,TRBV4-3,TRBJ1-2,CASSQEGGSGIYGYTF,TGCGCCAGCAGCCAAGAGGGGGGTTCGGGAATCTATGGCTACACCTTC
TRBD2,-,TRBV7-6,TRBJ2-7,CASSEAGGGAGEQYF,TGTGCCAGCAGCGAAGCGGGAGGGGGGGCGGGCGAGCAGTACTTC
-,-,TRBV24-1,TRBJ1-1,CATSDVDTEAFF,TGTGCCACCAGTGACGTAGACACTGAAGCTTTCTTT
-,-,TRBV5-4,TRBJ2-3,CASTTPGSSTDTQYF,TGTGCCAGCACAACCCCAGGTTCTAGCACAGATACGCAGTATTTT
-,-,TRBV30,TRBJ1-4,CAWSGMGTNEKLFF,TGTGCCTGGAGCGGGATGGGGACTAATGAAAAACTGTTTTTT
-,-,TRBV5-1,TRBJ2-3,CASSLQSDTQYF,TGCGCCAGCAGCTTGCAGTCAGATACGCAGTATTTT
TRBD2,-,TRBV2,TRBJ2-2,CASTGTTFGGELFF,TGTGCCAGCACCGGGACTACTTTTGGCGGGGAGCTGTTTTTT
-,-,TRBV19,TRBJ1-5,CASSISRSSNQPQHF,TGTGCCAGTAGTATATCCAGAAGTAGCAATCAGCCCCAGCATTTT
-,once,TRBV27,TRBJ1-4,CASSFGATNEKLFF,TGTGCCAGCAGTTTCGGTGCAACTAATGAAAAACTGTTTTTT
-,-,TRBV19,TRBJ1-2,CASSPREIGYGYTF,TGTGCCAGTAGCCCCAGGGAAATAGGCTATGGCTACACCTTC
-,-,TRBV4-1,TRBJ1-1,CASSQVTLLNTEAFF,TGCGCCAGCAGCCAAGTCACGTTACTGAACACTGAAGCTTTCTTT
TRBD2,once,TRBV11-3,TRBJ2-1,CASSLLAGSYNEQFF,TGTGCCAGCAGTTTACTAGCGGGCTCTTACAATGAGCAGTTCTTC
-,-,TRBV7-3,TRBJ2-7,CASSLTLHSYEQYF,TGTGCCAGCAGCTTAACACTACACTCCTACGAGCAGTACTTC
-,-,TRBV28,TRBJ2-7,CASSLWAGQSSYEQYF,TGTGCCAGCAGTTTATGGGCAGGACAAAGCTCCTACGAGCAGTACTTC
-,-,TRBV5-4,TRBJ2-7,CASTTSAGAGWNEQYF,TGTGCCAGCACCACCTCCGCTGGGGCAGGGTGGAACGAGCAGTACTTC
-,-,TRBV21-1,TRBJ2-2,CATMKEGNSPFNNTGELFF,TGTGCCACAATGAAGGAGGGGAATTCACCCTTTAATAACACCGGGGAGCTGTTTTTT
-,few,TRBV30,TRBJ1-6,CAWSVRDLLGKDSHSPLHF,TGTGCCTGGAGTGTACGCGACCTTTTGGGAAAGGACAGCCATTCACCCCTCCACTTT
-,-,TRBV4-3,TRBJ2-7,CASSLGRTSYEQYF,TGCGCCAGCAGCTTGGGGAGAACCAGCTACGAGCAGTACTTC
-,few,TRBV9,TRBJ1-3,CASGKDSSGNTIYF,TGTGCCAGCGGGAAAGATTCCTCTGGAAACACCATATATTTT
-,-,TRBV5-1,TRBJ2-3,CASSFGGPGDTQYF,TGCGCCAGCAGCTTCGGGGGGCCGGGAGATACGCAGTATTTT
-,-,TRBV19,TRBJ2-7,CASRSQNYEQYF,TGTGCCAGTAGATCCCAGAACTACGAGCAGTACTTC
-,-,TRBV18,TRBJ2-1,CASSGTSLLQFF,TGTGCCAGCTCGGGGACTTCGTTGTTACAGTTCTTC
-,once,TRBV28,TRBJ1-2,CASSLTEGSGGYTF,TGTGCCAGCAGTTTGACAGAGGGATCGGGAGGCTACACCTTC
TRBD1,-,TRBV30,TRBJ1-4,CAWSRQGEKLFF,TGTGCCTGGAGTCGACAGGGGGAAAAACTGTTTTTT
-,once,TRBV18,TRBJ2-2,CASSPGGTLNTGELFF,TGTGCCAGCTCACCGGGGGGGACATTAAACACCGGGGAGCTGTTTTTT
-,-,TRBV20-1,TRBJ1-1,CSASTTMDAEAFF,TGCAGTGCTAGTACCACCATGGACGCTGAAGCTTTCTTT
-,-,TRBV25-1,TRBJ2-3,CASSDPPGRAGPTDTQYF,TGTGCCAGCAGTGATCCCCCGGGTCGGGCGGGACCCACAGATACGCAGTATTTT
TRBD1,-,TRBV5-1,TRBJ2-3,CASSLATGGGSDTQYF,TGCGCCAGCAGCTTGGCCACAGGGGGCGGTTCAGATACGCAGTATTTT
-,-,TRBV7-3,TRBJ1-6,CASSRTVDSPLHF,TGTGCCAGCAGCCGGACAGTTGATTCACCCCTCCACTTT
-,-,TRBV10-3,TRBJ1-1,CAVVDGVMNTEAFF,TGTGCCGTAGTAGATGGGGTTATGAACACTGAAGCTTTCTTT
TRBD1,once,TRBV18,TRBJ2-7,CASSPGTGFTYEQYF,TGTGCCAGCTCCCCCGGGACAGGGTTTACCTACGAGCAGTACTTC
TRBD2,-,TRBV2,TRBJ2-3,CASRLRLAGGTQYF,TGTGCCAGCAGGCTCAGACTAGCGGGGGGAACGCAGTATTTT
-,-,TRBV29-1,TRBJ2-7,CSVRDAVRYEQYF,TGCAGCGTCAGGGACGCTGTTAGATACGAGCAGTACTTC
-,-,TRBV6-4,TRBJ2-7,CASSDWGRDRPTYEQYF,TGTGCCAGCAGTGACTGGGGGCGGGACAGACCTACCTACGAGCAGTACTTC
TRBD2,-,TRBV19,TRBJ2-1,CASRSGLAGDNEQFF,TGTGCCAGCCGATCCGGACTAGCGGGGGACAATGAGCAGTTCTTC
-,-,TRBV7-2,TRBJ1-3,CASSSGSGNTIYF,TGTGCCAGCAGCTCAGGGTCAGGAAACACCATATATTTT
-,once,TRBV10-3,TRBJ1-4,CAISEMPSEKLFF,TGTGCCATCAGTGAGATGCCGTCTGAAAAACTGTTTTTT
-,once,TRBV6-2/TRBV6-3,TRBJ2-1,CASSRSWREWEQFF,TGTGCCAGCAGTCGCTCCTGGAGGGAGTGGGAGCAGTTCTTC
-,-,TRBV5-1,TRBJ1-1,CASSPVTAGNTEAFF,TGCGCCAGCAGCCCTGTGACCGCAGGGAACACTGAAGCTTTCTTT
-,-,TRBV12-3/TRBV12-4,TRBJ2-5,CASDSAGKETQYF,TGTGCCAGCGATTCGGCAGGGAAAGAGACCCAGTACTTC
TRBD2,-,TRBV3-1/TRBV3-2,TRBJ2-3,CASSQGLAGGKGTSTDTQYF,TGTGCCAGCAGCCAAGGACTAGCGGGAGGCAAAGGGACTAGCACAGATACGCAGTATTTT
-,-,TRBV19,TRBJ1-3,CASRTGTAYSSGNTIYF,TGTGCCAGTAGGACTGGGACCGCGTACTCCTCTGGAAACACCATATATTTT
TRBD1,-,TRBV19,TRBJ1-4,CASSSERGQGSEKLFF,TGTGCCAGTAGTTCTGAGCGGGGACAGGGGAGTGAAAAACTGTTTTTT
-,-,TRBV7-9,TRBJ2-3,CASSLTLASDTQYF,TGTGCCAGCAGCTTAACCCTAGCATCCGATACGCAGTATTTT
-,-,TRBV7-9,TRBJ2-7,CASSPGGTTYEQYF,TGTGCCAGCAGCCCTGGTGGCACCACCTACGAGCAGTACTTC
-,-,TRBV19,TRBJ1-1,CASSRRNTEAFF,TGTGCCAGTAGTCGAAGGAACACTGAAGCTTTCTTT
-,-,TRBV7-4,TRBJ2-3,CASSPPFQGTITDTQYF,TGTGCCAGCAGCCCCCCGTTTCAGGGGACCATCACAGATACGCAGTATTTT
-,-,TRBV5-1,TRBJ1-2,CASSPDGSGDYGYTF,TGCGCCAGCAGCCCCGATGGATCAGGGGACTATGGCTACACCTTC
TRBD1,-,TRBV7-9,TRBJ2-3,CASRAGTGTDTQYF,TGTGCCAGCAGGGCCGGGACAGGCACAGATACGCAGTATTTT
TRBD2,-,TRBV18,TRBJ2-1,CASSELAGGMNEQFF,TGTGCCAGCTCGGAACTAGCGGGGGGGATGAATGAGCAGTTCTTC
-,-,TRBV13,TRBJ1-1,CASSLGGLNTEAFF,TGTGCCAGCAGCTTAGGGGGCCTGAACACTGAAGCCTTCTTT
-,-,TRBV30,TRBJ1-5,CAWSVRSYSNQPQHF,TGTGCCTGGAGTGTACGCAGCTATAGCAATCAGCCCCAGCATTTT